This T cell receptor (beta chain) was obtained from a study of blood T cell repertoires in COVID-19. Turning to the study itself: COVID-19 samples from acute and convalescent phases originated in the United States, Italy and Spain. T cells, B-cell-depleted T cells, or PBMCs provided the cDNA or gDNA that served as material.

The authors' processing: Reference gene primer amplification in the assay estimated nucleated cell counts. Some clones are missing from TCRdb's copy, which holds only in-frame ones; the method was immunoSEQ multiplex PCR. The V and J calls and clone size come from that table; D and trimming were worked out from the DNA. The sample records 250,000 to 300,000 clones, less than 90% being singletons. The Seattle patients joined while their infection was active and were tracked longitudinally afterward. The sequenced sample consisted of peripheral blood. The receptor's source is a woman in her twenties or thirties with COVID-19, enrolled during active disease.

CDR3 DNA: TGTGCCAGCGGAGGCTTCGGGGGGACGTCCTACGAGCAGTACTTC. Translated, it gives CASGGFGGTSYEQYF. The V gene is TRBV7-9, the J gene TRBJ2-7; 7 nucleotides match TRBD2. V lost 8 bases to trimming and J lost 1 base; unmatched junction nucleotides: 11. CDR1 is SEHNR and CDR2 is FQNEAQ in the germline V gene (reference sequence). The CDR3 spans 15 residues.